The 11 T cell receptor beta chains reported below all come from one sample, sequenced in a study of shared clonotypes between healthy human individuals. Profiled with immunoSEQ multiplex PCR; TCRdb holds only in-frame clones, not every one. This table holds some 2.3 million clones, more than 80% found once. Input material: naive CD4+ T cells from PBMCs. The subset: CD45RA+ positively selected. These receptors originate from a man aged 18 to 29 in good health. Some clones in this sample may be carry-over from other donors' samples.

The chain recombines TRBV27 with TRBJ2-6; no definite D call. The CDR3 runs 14 residues. The germline V gene encodes CDR1 MNHEY and CDR2 SMNVEV (reference sequence). V was shortened by 5 bases and J by 0 bases, with 5 bases between the two germline ends. The CDR3 reads CASSRGSGANVLTF. CDR3 bases: TGTGCCAGCAGTCGCGGCTCTGGGGCCAACGTCCTGACTTTC.

The chain combines TRBV18 with TRBJ2-3; 11 bases agree with TRBD2. The trim removed 6 bases at V and 5 bases at J, leaving 7 bases unmatched. The CDR3 is 15 residues long. CDR1 is KGHSH and CDR2 is LQKENI in the germline V gene. CDR3 nucleotides: TGTGCCAGCTCTTTAGCGGGAGGGCCCGGAGATACGCAGTATTTT. Protein: CASSLAGGPGDTQYF.

V is TRBV27 and J is TRBJ1-4; D may be TRBD1 (5 bases). The CDR3 has 15 amino acids. Deletions cut 8 bases from V and 4 bases from J, with 17 bases between. Germline V gene lookup returns CDR1 MNHEY and CDR2 SMNVEV (reference sequence). CDR3 in amino acids: CASGEPGRGNEKLFF. In nucleotides, the CDR3 is TGTGCCAGCGGCGAACCAGGGAGGGGTAATGAAAAACTGTTTTTT.

As to this clone: The sample carries other DNA sequences with the same CDR3. This rearrangement joins TRBV19 to TRBJ1-3, with D perhaps TRBD1 (6 bases). The V and J ends lost 3 bases and 0 bases respectively, with 9 bases between them. The germline CDR1 and CDR2 sequences are LNHDA and SQIVND (reference sequence). The CDR3 has 15 residues. This CDR3 is CASSITGSSGNTIYF. DNA of the CDR3: TGTGCCAGTAGTATCACAGGGAGCTCTGGAAACACCATATATTTT.

The chain is built from TRBV5-4 and TRBJ2-1; maybe TRBD2 (6 bases). The CDR3 extends over 15 amino acids. CDR1 SGHNT and CDR2 YYREEE come from the germline V gene (reference sequence). Trimming shortened V by 5 bases and J by 5 bases, and 17 bases separated the two germline ends. For the CDR3, the DNA is TGTGCCAGCAGTCCCGCCGGGACTTATAACAATGAGCAGTTCTTC. Translating it yields CASSPAGTYNNEQFF.

The J gene is TRBJ2-5, the V gene TRBV5-1; D might be TRBD1 or TRBD2, each matching 5 bases. V dropped 0 bases and J dropped 2 bases, with 11 bases sitting between them. CDR1 and CDR2 from the germline V gene are SGHRS and YFSETQ. The CDR3 covers 15 residues. CDR3 amino acids: CASSLGLRGQETQYF. The CDR3 DNA reads as TGCGCCAGCAGCTTGGGTTTGAGGGGACAAGAGACCCAGTACTTC.

The chain has TRBV10-3 and TRBJ2-1, with D possibly being TRBD2 (6 bases). The germline CDR1 and CDR2 sequences are ENHRY and SYGVKD. Trimming cost V 1 base and J 2 bases, with 15 bases left between them. This CDR3 contains 17 residues. The CDR3 DNA sequence: TGTGCCATCAGTGAGTACGGGAGTTCGAGACCCTACAATGAGCAGTTCTTC. It yields the protein CAISEYGSSRPYNEQFF.

V usage is TRBV7-7 and J usage is TRBJ2-1; 13 bases are a match to TRBD2. This CDR3 has 16 residues. Germline V lookup: CDR1 SSHAT, CDR2 FNYEAQ (reference sequence). V dropped 1 base and J dropped 8; count of bases not matched to a gene: 5. The chain's CDR3 is CASSLVGLAGVHEQFF. The CDR3 region has the DNA TGTGCCAGCAGCTTAGTCGGACTAGCGGGAGTCCATGAGCAGTTCTTC.

The V and J genes are TRBV6-1 and TRBJ1-2; TRBD1 is a possible D gene (5 bases). The CDR3 has 13 amino acids. With 8 bases removed from V and 3 bases from J, the gap between germline ends came to 13 bases. From germline, CDR1 is MNHNS and CDR2 SASEGT. CDR3 in amino acids: CASVPGPYYGYTF. For the CDR3, the DNA is TGTGCCAGCGTTCCGGGACCGTACTATGGCTACACCTTC.

This chain uses TRBV6-1 with TRBJ2-7; D may match TRBD1 or TRBD2 (6 bases each). Trimming removed 3 bases at V and 2 bases at J, with 20 bases between. This CDR3 spans 17 amino acids. Germline values: CDR1 MNHNS, CDR2 SASEGT. As DNA, the CDR3 is TGTGCCAGCAGTGACCAGTTCGGGGGCGCGGGGCCCTACGAGCAGTACTTC. It is translated as CASSDQFGGAGPYEQYF.

The chain is built from TRBV29-1 and TRBJ2-1; 14 bases fit TRBD2. The CDR3 is 14 residues long. CDR1 is SQVTM and CDR2 is ANQGSEA in the germline V gene. V shed 7 bases, J shed 7 bases, and the junction held 6 bases outside the gene matches. CDR3 in amino acids: CSAGTSGSSNEQFF. CDR3 DNA: TGCAGCGCCGGGACTAGCGGGAGTAGTAATGAGCAGTTCTTC.